Listed below are T cell receptor beta chains from one sample, sequenced in a study of blood T cells in healthy people across ages. TCRdb re-derived calls from the 5' RACE reads in MiXCR, one entry per CDR3 protein. The data contain around 1,700,000 distinct CDR3 sequences, roughly 27% of them singletons. Sample: blood. The source is a woman in her 30s in good health. Both conserved end residues are part of each CDR3. Fields, in order: clone size, D gene, V gene, J gene, CDR3 DNA, CDR3 protein. D genes are given only for firm matches. Clone size appears in some rows only: once, few, many, or a class for an expanded clone.

-,-,TRBV12-3/TRBV12-4,TRBJ2-5,TGTGCCACCAGACTTGGGGAAAAAGAGACCCAGTACTTC,CATRLGEKETQYF
-,-,TRBV6-1,TRBJ2-2,TGTGCCAGCAGCGTTATGGTGGGACGTTCGGAGGAGCTGTTTTTT,CASSVMVGRSEELFF
-,-,TRBV20-1,TRBJ1-2,TGCAGTGGAGGACGGGGGGCGCGTGGCTACACCTTC,CSGGRGARGYTF
-,-,TRBV30,TRBJ1-3,TGTGCCTGGAGTCGGGGGTCAGGAAACACCATATATTTT,CAWSRGSGNTIYF
many,-,TRBV6-5,TRBJ2-7,TGTGCCAGCAGGTCGGCCTACGAGCAGTACTTC,CASRSAYEQYF
-,TRBD2,TRBV5-1,TRBJ2-1,TGCGCCAGCAGCTTCGGGGGGGCTCCGAACAATGGGCAGTTCTTC,CASSFGGAPNNGQFF
-,-,TRBV7-9,TRBJ2-1,TGTGCCAGCAGCTCCAGGGTACGGCAGGGGAGCAATGAGCAGTTCTTC,CASSSRVRQGSNEQFF
-,TRBD2,TRBV20-1,TRBJ2-1,TGCAGTGCTAGAGATTCCGCGGGAGTTGGGGGTGAGCAGTTCTTC,CSARDSAGVGGEQFF
few,TRBD1,TRBV25-1,TRBJ2-7,TGTGCCAGCAGTGAAAGGGCCGCAGGGGGCGGCGAGCAGTACTTC,CASSERAAGGGEQYF
-,-,TRBV9,TRBJ1-3,TGTGCCAGCAGCGTTGGACCAATCTCTGGAAACACCATATATTTT,CASSVGPISGNTIYF
many,TRBD2,TRBV25-1,TRBJ2-7,TGTGCCAGCAGTGAATTCACTAGCGGCATCTACGAGCAGTACTTC,CASSEFTSGIYEQYF
many,-,TRBV30,TRBJ2-1,TGTGCCTGGAGCTCGGGCAGCAACCCCTATAATGAGCAGTTCTTC,CAWSSGSNPYNEQFF
few,TRBD2,TRBV11-3,TRBJ2-1,TGTGCCAGCAGCTTAGAACTAGCGGGAGGGTCGGGGGAGCAGTTCTTC,CASSLELAGGSGEQFF
-,-,TRBV7-2,TRBJ2-3,TGTGCCAGCAGCTTAGACGCGGGTACGCAGTATTTT,CASSLDAGTQYF
-,-,TRBV21-1,TRBJ2-5,TGTGCCAGCAGCTCCTGGGAGGGGGGAAAGGAGACCCAGTACTTC,CASSSWEGGKETQYF
many,-,TRBV14,TRBJ2-7,TGTGCCAGCAGTCCCCAATGGGCTTCGGAGCAGTACTTC,CASSPQWASEQYF
few,TRBD1,TRBV20-1,TRBJ2-3,TGCAGTGCTAGACACCCAGGGGGTGATACGCAGTATTTT,CSARHPGGDTQYF
-,-,TRBV12-3/TRBV12-4,TRBJ1-4,TGTGCCAGCAGTCCCCGGGACATCCCTGAAAAACTGTTTTTT,CASSPRDIPEKLFF
-,-,TRBV12-3/TRBV12-4,TRBJ2-3,TGTGCCAGCAGTTTTGGCCGGCCCAACGAGGCAGATACGCAGTATTTT,CASSFGRPNEADTQYF
many,-,TRBV15,TRBJ2-5,TGTGCCACCAGCAGAGATCGAGAGGCAGAGACCCAGTACTTC,CATSRDREAETQYF
many,TRBD2,TRBV7-9,TRBJ2-1,TGTGCCAGCAGCTTCACTAGCGGGAGAGGAAATGAGCAGTTCTTC,CASSFTSGRGNEQFF
-,-,TRBV7-2,TRBJ1-5,TGTGCCAGCAGCTTAACGAGTCGGGGTAGTAGTCAGCCCCAGCATTTT,CASSLTSRGSSQPQHF
few,-,TRBV9,TRBJ2-3,TGTGCCAGCGGGGTCGATCCCACAGATACGCAGTATTTT,CASGVDPTDTQYF
-,TRBD1,TRBV10-3,TRBJ2-3,TGTGCCATCAGGGACAGGGAAGATACGCAGTATTTT,CAIRDREDTQYF
many,-,TRBV12-3/TRBV12-4,TRBJ2-7,TGTGCCAGCAGTTACTACACGGTTGACTCCTACGAGCAGTACTTC,CASSYYTVDSYEQYF
few,TRBD2,TRBV6-5,TRBJ2-7,TGTGCCAGCAGTTACGCGGGAGTCGACGAGCAGTACTTC,CASSYAGVDEQYF
many,TRBD2,TRBV20-1,TRBJ2-7,TGCAGTGCTAGTTCGAGACTAGCGGGAGGGAGGAGCTACGAGCAGTACTTC,CSASSRLAGGRSYEQYF
-,-,TRBV12-3/TRBV12-4,TRBJ2-7,TGTGCCAGCAGTTTATACAGGGAATTCAACGAGCAGTACTTC,CASSLYREFNEQYF
-,-,TRBV2,TRBJ2-1,TGTGCCAGCAGTGAAGTGACTAAAGTTGAGCAGTTCTTC,CASSEVTKVEQFF
few,TRBD2,TRBV11-2,TRBJ2-1,TGTGCCAGCAGCCCGGGGGGACTACCCAATGAGCAGTTCTTC,CASSPGGLPNEQFF
many,TRBD2,TRBV20-1,TRBJ2-7,TGCAGTGCTACTGCGACTAGCGGAACCTACGAGCAGTACTTC,CSATATSGTYEQYF
once,-,TRBV20-1,TRBJ1-5,TGCAGTGCTAGCCCTACGGATCAGCCCCAGCATTTT,CSASPTDQPQHF
-,TRBD2,TRBV18,TRBJ2-7,TGTGCCAGCTCACCACGCACCGGGACTAGCGGGAATCTGCGCTGCGAGCAGTACTTC,CASSPRTGTSGNLRCEQYF
-,-,TRBV29-1,TRBJ1-1,TGCAGCGTTGAGAATTCCAGAGTCAGGGGAAATGAAGCTTTCTTT,CSVENSRVRGNEAFF
-,-,TRBV5-1,TRBJ2-1,TGCGCCAGCAGCTTCGTGCGGGCCAATGAGCAGTTCTTC,CASSFVRANEQFF
-,-,TRBV5-1,TRBJ1-4,TGCGCCAGCAGCCAAAACAGGGAAAAACTGTTTTTT,CASSQNREKLFF
-,-,TRBV5-1,TRBJ2-1,TGCGCCAGCAAACCTTGGACCAGCGCGGGACACAATGAGCAGTTCTTC,CASKPWTSAGHNEQFF
-,TRBD2,TRBV20-1,TRBJ2-7,TGCAGTGCTACCGGGACTAGCGCCAAGAGAAGGGTCGACGAGCAGTACTTC,CSATGTSAKRRVDEQYF
many,TRBD2,TRBV27,TRBJ2-7,TGTGCCAGCAGCCAAGTCGGGACTAGTTACGAGCAGTACTTC,CASSQVGTSYEQYF
few,TRBD1,TRBV29-1,TRBJ2-1,TGCGGCGCCCTGGGACAGCCCTCCTACAATGAGCAGTTCTTC,CGALGQPSYNEQFF
many,-,TRBV7-9,TRBJ2-5,TGTGCCAGCAGCTCTGGGAACGGACAAGAGACCCAGTACTTC,CASSSGNGQETQYF
few,TRBD1,TRBV7-9,TRBJ1-2,TGTGCCAGCAGCTTAGGAGAAGTGGGACAGCCGTATGGCTACACCTTC,CASSLGEVGQPYGYTF
few,TRBD1,TRBV30,TRBJ1-2,TGTGCCTGTCACAGGGGGATTAACTATGGCTACACCTTC,CACHRGINYGYTF
few,TRBD1,TRBV29-1,TRBJ1-2,TGCAGCGCAGGGGGAGGGGTTTTGGATACCTATGGCTACACCTTC,CSAGGGVLDTYGYTF
few,-,TRBV6-1,TRBJ2-7,TGTGCCGGCAGTGTGGCGGGCGTGAACCTCTACGAGCAGTACTTC,CAGSVAGVNLYEQYF
-,-,TRBV24-1,TRBJ1-3,TGTGCCACCAAGATTGGACACACCACATATTTT,CATKIGHTTYF
-,TRBD2,TRBV29-1,TRBJ2-7,TGCAGCGCCACAAGGCCCCTGACTAGCGCCCGGCAGGACTACGAGCAGTACTTC,CSATRPLTSARQDYEQYF
-,TRBD1,TRBV6-2/TRBV6-3,TRBJ1-1,TGTGCCAGCAGTCCCGCCCGGACAGGGCGAAACACTGAAGCTTTCTTT,CASSPARTGRNTEAFF
few,-,TRBV7-9,TRBJ2-1,TGTGCCAGCAGCTTAGAGGTGGCATCCGAGCAGTTCTTC,CASSLEVASEQFF
-,-,TRBV12-5,TRBJ2-7,TGTGCTAGTGGTTCCCCCGACGGCTACGAGCAGTACTTC,CASGSPDGYEQYF
many,-,TRBV11-2,TRBJ2-7,TGTGCCAGCAGCTTAAGCAGGGCCCCTTACTACGAGCAGTACTTC,CASSLSRAPYYEQYF
few,-,TRBV3-1,TRBJ2-3,TGTGCCAGCAGCACCCAGCCATACAGAGCGGGGTATTTT,CASSTQPYRAGYF
-,TRBD1,TRBV20-1,TRBJ2-1,TGCAGTGCTGGAAGACAGGGAATGTGGGAGACCCAGTTCTTC,CSAGRQGMWETQFF
few,TRBD1,TRBV14,TRBJ1-2,TGTGCCAGCAGCGGGACAGCATCCTATGGCTACACCTTC,CASSGTASYGYTF